The 15 T cell receptor beta chains presented below share a single source sample, sequenced in a study of blood T cell repertoires in COVID-19. Sequenced by immunoSEQ multiplex PCR; TCRdb stores in-frame clones only, minus some. Among under 55,000 clones listed, 80% to 90% were seen once. The source material was peripheral blood. The source is a woman aged 80 or over with COVID-19, enrolled during active disease.

Notes on this clone: The junction departs from the called germline gene at one end, perhaps through a read error. V is TRBV5-1 and J is TRBJ1-1, with TRBD1 matching over 8 bases. Per the germline V gene, CDR1 is SGHRS and CDR2 is YFSETQ. The CDR3 is 17 amino acids. The chain's CDR3 is CAGSSGQGVGLNTEAFF. In DNA, the CDR3 is TGCGCCGGCAGCTCCGGACAGGGTGTGGGGTTGAACACTGAAGCTTTCTTT.

The rearrangement uses TRBV11-2 and TRBJ2-1, with a possible D match to TRBD1 (6 bases). CDR1 is SGHAT, CDR2 FQNNGV, per germline. The V and J ends lost 2 bases and 6 bases respectively, with 8 bases between them. CDR3 length: 13 amino acids. The CDR3 sequence: CASSLQGINEQFF. The CDR3 bases are TGTGCCAGCAGCTTACAGGGGATCAATGAGCAGTTCTTC.

The genes are TRBV9 and TRBJ2-1; 7 positions match TRBD1. This CDR3 is built from 15 residues. Germline V gene lookup returns CDR1 SGDLS and CDR2 YYNGEE. With 4 bases clipped from V and 5 bases from J, the junction kept 9 bases outside the gene matches. The CDR3 reads CASSSQGVGDNEQFF. The DNA for the CDR3 is TGTGCCAGCAGCAGTCAGGGGGTTGGGGACAATGAGCAGTTCTTC.

J is TRBJ1-4 and V is TRBV29-1, with 8 bases aligning to TRBD1. CDR1 SQVTM and CDR2 ANQGSEA come from the germline V gene. The CDR3 totals 15 residues. V gave up 0 bases and J gave up 5 bases; unmatched junction bases: 5. CDR3 nucleotide sequence: TGCAGCGTTGAAGATTCGGACAGGGAAAATGAAAAACTGTTTTTT. Amino acids: CSVEDSDRENEKLFF.

The chain employs TRBV18 and TRBJ1-2, with a possible D match to TRBD1 (5 bases). The CDR3 sequence is 14 residues long. The germline gives CDR1 KGHSH, CDR2 LQKENI. Trimming pared 3 bases from V and 3 bases from J, leaving 11 bases between. CDR3 nucleotides: TGTGCCAGCTCACCCGAAAGGGGTTACTATGGCTACACCTTC. Protein: CASSPERGYYGYTF.

The chain recombines TRBV6-6 with TRBJ2-7; 10 positions agree with TRBD2. Germline CDR1 reads MNHNY; CDR2 reads SVGAGI (reference sequence). Unmatched junction bases numbered 8, after V lost 6 bases and J lost 3 bases. CDR3 size: 15 residues. CDR3 nucleotides: TGTGCCAGCAGATCAACTTCTAGCGGGAGCTACGAGCAGTACTTC. Translating gives CASRSTSSGSYEQYF.

CDR3 DNA sequence: TGTGCCAGCAGTGGAGGGCGCGCGGCCATTGGGCCCCTCCACTTT. It codes for CASSGGRAAIGPLHF. The chain links TRBV2 to TRBJ1-6; no firm D call. CDR1 SNHLY and CDR2 FYNNEI come from the germline V gene. V shed 4 bases and J shed 13 bases, with 20 bases lying between them. The CDR3 covers 15 residues.

V is TRBV2 and J is TRBJ2-2, with 9 bases lining up with TRBD2. Germline loops: CDR1 SNHLY, CDR2 FYNNEI. With V trimmed by 8 bases and J by 4 bases, 11 bases remained unmatched. The CDR3 consists of 16 residues. CDR3 nucleotides: TGTGCCAGCGAAAGGACAGCGGGGGGTGGCACCGGGGAGCTGTTTTTT. The encoded protein is CASERTAGGGTGELFF. The full variable domain, its missing parts supplied by reference TRBV2 and TRBJ2-2, is EPEVTQTPSHQVTQMGQEVILRCVPISNHLYFYWYRQILGQKVEFLVSFYNNEISEKSEIFDDQFSVERPDGSNFTLKIRSTKLEDSAMYFCASERTAGGGTGELFFGEGSRLTVL.

The V and J genes are TRBV6-5 and TRBJ2-3; 10 nucleotides align to TRBD1. This CDR3 has 14 residues. Germline-derived CDR1 and CDR2 are MNHEY and SVGAGI. Trimming took 6 bases from V and 4 from J; bases not matched to a gene: 4. The CDR3 protein is CASRWTGGADTQYF. In DNA, the CDR3 is TGTGCCAGCAGGTGGACAGGGGGTGCAGATACGCAGTATTTT.

This chain links TRBV25-1 with TRBJ2-3; TRBD1 is a possible D gene (6 bases). The germline V gene has CDR1 MGHDK and CDR2 SYGVNS. The CDR3 consists of 16 residues. V lost 6 bases and J 5 bases, leaving 21 bases between the germline ends. The CDR3 loop reads CASSAALAGERDTQYF. CDR3 nucleotide sequence: TGTGCCAGCAGCGCCGCTCTCGCAGGGGAGAGAGATACGCAGTATTTT.

The chain is built from TRBV3-1 (or the pseudogene TRBV3-2) and TRBJ1-1, with TRBD1 matching over 7 bases. Germline V lookup: CDR1 LGHDT, CDR2 YNNKEL (reference sequence). The CDR3 consists of 15 residues. With 4 bases clipped from V and 1 base from J, the junction kept 6 bases outside the gene matches. The CDR3 DNA sequence: TGTGCCAGCAGCCCACACAGGGGAGGGAACACTGAAGCTTTCTTT. Protein product: CASSPHRGGNTEAFF.

This chain joins TRBV19 and TRBJ1-5, with D maybe TRBD1 (6 bases). Germline loops: CDR1 LNHDA, CDR2 SQIVND (reference sequence). CDR3 length equals 15 residues. Trimming left V 1 base short and J 6 bases short, with 13 bases between. The CDR3 DNA is TGTGCCAGTAGTATAGGGGGGGGCCGGAGTCAGCCCCAGCATTTT. This encodes CASSIGGGRSQPQHF.

The chain is built from TRBV6-5 and TRBJ1-6, with TRBD1 matching 8 bases. Germline V CDR1 and CDR2: MNHEY, SVGAGI. V lost 6 bases, J lost 7 bases, and 5 bases stayed unmatched. This CDR3 is built from 14 residues. The CDR3 DNA reads as TGTGCCAGCAGAGACAGGGGTCAGAATTCACCCCTCCACTTT. Protein sequence: CASRDRGQNSPLHF.

This chain links TRBV3-1 (or the pseudogene TRBV3-2) with TRBJ1-5, with D unclear. Trimming took 4 bases from V and 2 from J, leaving 6 bases between them. CDR1 is LGHDT, CDR2 YNNKEL, per germline (reference sequence). CDR3 size: 13 residues. The CDR3 nucleotides are TGTGCCAGCAGCCTTCTTGGCAATCAGCCCCAGCATTTT. This sequence encodes CASSLLGNQPQHF.

The chain recombines TRBV6-5 with TRBJ2-1; TRBD1 matches at 9 bases. The CDR3 has 13 residues. Germline assignment: CDR1 MNHEY and CDR2 SVGAGI. V lost 2 bases, J lost 13 bases, and 6 bases stayed unmatched. The CDR3 sequence is CASSYLGTGSQFF. The CDR3 DNA reads TGTGCCAGCAGTTACCTCGGGACAGGGAGTCAGTTCTTC.